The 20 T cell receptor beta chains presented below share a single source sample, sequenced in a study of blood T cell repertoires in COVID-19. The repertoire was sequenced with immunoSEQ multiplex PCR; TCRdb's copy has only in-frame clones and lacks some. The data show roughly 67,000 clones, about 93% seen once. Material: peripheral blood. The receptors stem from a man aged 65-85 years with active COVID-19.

CDR3 nucleotide sequence: TGTGCCAGCAGCCCCCGCGCATCAAACACCGGGGAGCTGTTTTTT. It yields the protein CASSPRASNTGELFF. The chain has TRBV9 and TRBJ2-2; D is uncertain. V dropped 4 bases and J dropped 2 bases, with 12 bases sitting between them. Germline V CDR1 and CDR2: SGDLS, YYNGEE. The CDR3 sequence is 15 residues long.

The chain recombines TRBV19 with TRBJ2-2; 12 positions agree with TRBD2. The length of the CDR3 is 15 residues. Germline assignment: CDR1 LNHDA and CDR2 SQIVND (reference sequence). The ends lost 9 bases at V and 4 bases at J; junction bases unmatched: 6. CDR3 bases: TGTGCCAGCCGTCAGACTAGCGGGAGCACCGGGGAGCTGTTTTTT. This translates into CASRQTSGSTGELFF. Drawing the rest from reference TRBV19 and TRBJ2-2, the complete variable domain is DGGITQSPKYLFRKEGQNVTLSCEQNLNHDAMYWYRQDPGQGLRLIYYSQIVNDFQKGDIAEGYSVSREKKESFPLTVTSAQKNPTAFYLCASRQTSGSTGELFFGEGSRLTVL.

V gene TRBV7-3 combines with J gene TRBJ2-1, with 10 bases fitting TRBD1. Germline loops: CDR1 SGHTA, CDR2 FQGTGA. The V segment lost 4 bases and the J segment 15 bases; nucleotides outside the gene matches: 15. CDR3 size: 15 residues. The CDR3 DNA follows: TGTGCCAGCAGCTCAGAAGGGACAGGGGTCTCTCGTTTGTTCTTC. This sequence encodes CASSSEGTGVSRLFF.

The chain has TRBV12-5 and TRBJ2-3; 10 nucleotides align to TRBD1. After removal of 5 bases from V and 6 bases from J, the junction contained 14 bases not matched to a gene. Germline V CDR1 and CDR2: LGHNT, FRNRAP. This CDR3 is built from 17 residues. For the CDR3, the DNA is TGTGCTAGTGGTCCCCCATTTGAACGGACAGGGGGGGATACGCAGTATTTT. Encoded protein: CASGPPFERTGGDTQYF.

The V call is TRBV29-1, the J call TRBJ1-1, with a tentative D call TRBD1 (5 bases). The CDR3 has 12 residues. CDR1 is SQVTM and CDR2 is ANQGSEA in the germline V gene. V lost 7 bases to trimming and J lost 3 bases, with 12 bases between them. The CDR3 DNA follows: TGCAGCGGAAATGGGGGGGACACTGAAGCTTTCTTT. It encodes CSGNGGDTEAFF.

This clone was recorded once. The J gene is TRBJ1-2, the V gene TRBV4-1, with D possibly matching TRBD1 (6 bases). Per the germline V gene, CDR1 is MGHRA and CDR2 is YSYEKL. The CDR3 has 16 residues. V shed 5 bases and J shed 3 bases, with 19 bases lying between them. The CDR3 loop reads CASSEVKGGRDYGYTF. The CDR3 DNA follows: TGCGCCAGCAGCGAGGTAAAGGGGGGGCGCGACTATGGCTACACCTTC.

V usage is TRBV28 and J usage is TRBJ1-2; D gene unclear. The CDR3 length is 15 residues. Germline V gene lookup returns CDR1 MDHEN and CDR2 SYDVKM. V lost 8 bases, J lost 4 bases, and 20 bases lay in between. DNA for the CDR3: TGTGCCAGCGTCACTCGCGGGGAGGGCGGCTATGGCTACACCTTC. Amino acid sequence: CASVTRGEGGYGYTF.

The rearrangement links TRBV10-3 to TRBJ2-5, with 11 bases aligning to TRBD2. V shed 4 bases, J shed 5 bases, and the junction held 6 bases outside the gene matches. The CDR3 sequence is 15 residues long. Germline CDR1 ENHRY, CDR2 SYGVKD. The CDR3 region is CAISGLAGGRETQYF. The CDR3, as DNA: TGTGCCATCAGTGGGCTAGCGGGGGGACGGGAGACCCAGTACTTC.

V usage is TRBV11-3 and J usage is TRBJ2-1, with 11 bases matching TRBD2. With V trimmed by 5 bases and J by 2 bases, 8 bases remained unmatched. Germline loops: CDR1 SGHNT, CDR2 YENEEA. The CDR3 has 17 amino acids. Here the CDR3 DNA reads TGTGCCAGCAGCCAAGTAGCGGGGGGGGCAGCCTACAATGAGCAGTTCTTC. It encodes CASSQVAGGAAYNEQFF.

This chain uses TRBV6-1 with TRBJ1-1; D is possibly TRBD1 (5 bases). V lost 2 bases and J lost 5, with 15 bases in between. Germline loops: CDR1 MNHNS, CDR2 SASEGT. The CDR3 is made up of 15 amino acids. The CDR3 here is CASSESWGAGTEAFF. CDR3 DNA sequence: TGTGCCAGCAGTGAAAGCTGGGGCGCGGGGACTGAAGCTTTCTTT.

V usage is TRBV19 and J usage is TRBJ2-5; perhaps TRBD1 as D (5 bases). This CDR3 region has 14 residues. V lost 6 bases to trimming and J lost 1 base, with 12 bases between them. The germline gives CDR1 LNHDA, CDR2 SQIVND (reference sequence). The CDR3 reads CASRNDRVQETQYF. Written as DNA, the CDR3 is TGTGCCAGTAGGAACGACAGAGTCCAAGAGACCCAGTACTTC.

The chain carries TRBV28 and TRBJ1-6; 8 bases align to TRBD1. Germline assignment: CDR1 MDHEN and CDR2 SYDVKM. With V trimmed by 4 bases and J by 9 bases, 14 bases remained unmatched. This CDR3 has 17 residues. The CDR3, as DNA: TGTGCCAGCAGTTCCCGGACAGGGCTGCCGAATCCTTCACCCCTCCACTTT. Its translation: CASSSRTGLPNPSPLHF.

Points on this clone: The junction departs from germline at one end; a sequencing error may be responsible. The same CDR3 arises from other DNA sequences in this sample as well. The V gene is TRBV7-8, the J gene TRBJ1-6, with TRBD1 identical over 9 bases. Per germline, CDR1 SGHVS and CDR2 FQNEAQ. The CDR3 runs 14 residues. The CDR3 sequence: CASSSGTGNSPLHF. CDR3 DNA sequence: TGCGCCAGCAGCTCCGGGACAGGGAATTCACCCCTCCACTTT. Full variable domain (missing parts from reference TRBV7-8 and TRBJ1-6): GAGVSQSPRYKVAKRGQDVALRCDPISGHVSLFWYQQALGQGPEFLTYFQNEAQLDKSGLPSDRFFAERPEGSVSTLKIQRTQQEDSAVYLCASSSGTGNSPLHFGNGTRLTVT.

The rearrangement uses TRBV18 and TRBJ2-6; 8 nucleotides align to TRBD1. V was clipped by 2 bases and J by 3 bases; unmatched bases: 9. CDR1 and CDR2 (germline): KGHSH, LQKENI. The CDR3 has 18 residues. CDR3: CASSPTGQGMGGANVLTF. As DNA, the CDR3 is TGTGCCAGCTCACCAACTGGACAGGGCATGGGTGGGGCCAACGTCCTGACTTTC.

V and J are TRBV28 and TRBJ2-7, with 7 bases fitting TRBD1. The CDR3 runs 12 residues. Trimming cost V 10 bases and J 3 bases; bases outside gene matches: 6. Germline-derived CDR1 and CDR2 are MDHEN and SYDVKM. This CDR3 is CATRDSHYEQYV. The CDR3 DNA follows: TGTGCCACACGGGACAGCCACTACGAGCAGTACGTC.

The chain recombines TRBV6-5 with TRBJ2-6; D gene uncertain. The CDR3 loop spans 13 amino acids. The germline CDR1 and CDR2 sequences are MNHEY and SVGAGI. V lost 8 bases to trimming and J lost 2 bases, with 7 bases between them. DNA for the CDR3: TGTGCCAGCCAACTTGCTGGGGCCAACGTCCTGACTTTC. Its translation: CASQLAGANVLTF.

This CDR3 is CASSLGQVTDTQYF. The CDR3 nucleotides are TGTGCCAGCAGTTTGGGACAGGTCACAGATACGCAGTATTTT. The J gene is TRBJ2-3, the V gene TRBV6-5, with 8 bases identical to TRBD1. Germline loops: CDR1 MNHEY, CDR2 SVGAGI. CDR3 length equals 14 residues. Losses at the gene ends were 4 bases for V and 2 bases for J; bases not matched to a gene: 2.

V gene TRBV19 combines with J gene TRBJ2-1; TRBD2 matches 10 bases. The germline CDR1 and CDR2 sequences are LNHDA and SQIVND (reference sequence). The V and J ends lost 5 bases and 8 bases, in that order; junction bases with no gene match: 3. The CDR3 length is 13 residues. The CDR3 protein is CASSSSGGYEQFF. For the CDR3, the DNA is TGTGCCAGTAGTTCTAGCGGGGGCTATGAGCAGTTCTTC.

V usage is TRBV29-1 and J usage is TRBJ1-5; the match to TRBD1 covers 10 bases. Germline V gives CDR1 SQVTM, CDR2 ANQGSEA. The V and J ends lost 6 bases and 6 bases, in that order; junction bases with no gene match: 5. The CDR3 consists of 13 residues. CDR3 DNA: TGCAGCGTGGGACAGGGGTTGAGTCAGCCCCAGCATTTT. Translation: CSVGQGLSQPQHF.

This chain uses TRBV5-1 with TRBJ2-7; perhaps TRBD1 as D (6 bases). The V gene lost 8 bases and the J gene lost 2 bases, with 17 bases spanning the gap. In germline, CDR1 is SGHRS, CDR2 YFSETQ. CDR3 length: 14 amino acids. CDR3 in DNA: TGCGCCAGGACGGGACACCCCGACACCTACGAGCAGTACGTC. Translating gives CARTGHPDTYEQYV.